This T cell receptor (beta chain) was obtained from a study of Ad26.COV2.S vaccination and SARS-CoV-2 variants. For the study at large: Intramuscular Ad26.COV2.S at 5x10^10 or 1x10^11 viral particles.

Treatment defined: 19 received Ad26.COV2.S at low or high dose, single or two shots; 5 received placebo; per-sample allocation not given. Sampling was done on day 63 after the first vaccine or placebo injection. TCRdb keeps only in-frame clones here, not all; method: immunoSEQ multiplex PCR. The sample holds some 290,000 clones; around four fifths are singletons and the top ten take around 2%. The study, taken as a whole, reports: The study found higher spike-specific TCR breadth in vaccine than placebo recipients.

A word on this clone: Its specificity is unknown.

The CDR3 consists of 15 residues. CDR1 is LNHDA, CDR2 SQIVND, per germline (reference sequence). V lost 6 bases and J lost 4; bases outside the gene matches: 7. The chain carries TRBV19 and TRBJ1-5, with 9 bases aligning to TRBD1. This TCR was sampled from a person between 18 and 65 years old who received the Ad26.COV2.S COVID-19 vaccine or a placebo. Sample: peripheral blood, taken in a trial of Ad26.COV2.S vaccine versus placebo. The DNA for the CDR3 is TGTGCCAGTAGGCCGACAGGGGGGTCTAATCAGCCCCAGCATTTT. As protein: CASRPTGGSNQPQHF.